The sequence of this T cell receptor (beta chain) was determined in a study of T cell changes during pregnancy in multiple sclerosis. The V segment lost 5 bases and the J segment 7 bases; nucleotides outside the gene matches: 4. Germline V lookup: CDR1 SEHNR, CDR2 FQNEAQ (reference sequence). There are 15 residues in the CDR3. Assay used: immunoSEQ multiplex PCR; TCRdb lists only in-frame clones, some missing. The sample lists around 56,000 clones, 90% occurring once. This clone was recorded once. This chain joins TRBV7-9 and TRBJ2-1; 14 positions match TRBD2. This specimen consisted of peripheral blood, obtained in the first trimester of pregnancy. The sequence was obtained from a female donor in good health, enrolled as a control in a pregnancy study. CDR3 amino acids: CASSTRLAGGNEQFF. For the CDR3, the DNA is TGTGCCAGCAGCACACGACTAGCGGGGGGGAATGAGCAGTTCTTC.